What follows is one TCR beta chain and its context. The antigen is not known. One junction end does not reproduce the germline sequence, and a read error may be involved. Total RNA amounting to 500 ng was the source from which TCR beta cDNA was made with a constant-region primer. Slightly modified ARM-PCR served as the procedure for the TCR beta libraries. These libraries came from three rounds of nested multiplex PCR. Both of the initial two PCR rounds ran for nine to ten cycles and employed TRBV1-TRBV30 forward primers alongside a C-beta reverse primer. TCRdb analysed the multiplex PCR reads with MiXCR anew, one entry per CDR3 protein. The sample shows some 30,000 distinct CDR3 sequences, over 65% of them seen only once. The source of the sample is a study of tumor-infiltrating lymphocytes in primary liver carcinoma. About the research overall: In every tissue type, samples returned a similar yield of roughly 3.65 to 8 million productive TCRbeta reads. Study-level points and caveats: Tumor top-250-clone fractions significantly exceeded those of blood (p = 0.039). There were only about 7.5-24% of top clones found in all five tumor regions.

Germline V gene sequence: CDR1 SGHAT, CDR2 FQNNGV. The CDR3 spans 19 residues. Unsorted bulk tissue of roughly 19-30 mg yielded co-extracted RNA and DNA. Samples were taken from five separate regions of every tumor. The sequenced sample consisted of liver tumor tissue from sampling region 5. Described subset: tumor region T5, tumor centre. The source of this sequence is a man aged 35-49 years with primary liver carcinoma and hepatitis B virus infection. This chain links TRBV11-2 with TRBJ2-1; D is tentatively TRBD1 or TRBD2 (5 bases each). The CDR3 protein is CASSLDRRFSGTLYNEQFF. DNA for the CDR3: TGTGCAAGCAGCTTAGATCGGCGATTCAGTGGGACCCTTTACAATGAGCAGTTCTTC.